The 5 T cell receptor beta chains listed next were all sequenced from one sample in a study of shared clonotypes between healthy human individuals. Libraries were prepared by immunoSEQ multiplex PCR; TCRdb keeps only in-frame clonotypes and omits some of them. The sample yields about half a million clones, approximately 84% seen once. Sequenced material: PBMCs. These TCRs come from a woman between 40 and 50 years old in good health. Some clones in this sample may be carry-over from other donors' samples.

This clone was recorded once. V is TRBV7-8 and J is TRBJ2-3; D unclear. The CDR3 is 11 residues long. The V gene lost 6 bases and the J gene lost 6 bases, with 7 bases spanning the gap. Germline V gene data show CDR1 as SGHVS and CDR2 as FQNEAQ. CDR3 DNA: TGTGCCAGCAGTCGAGAGGATACGCAGTATTTT. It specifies CASSREDTQYF.

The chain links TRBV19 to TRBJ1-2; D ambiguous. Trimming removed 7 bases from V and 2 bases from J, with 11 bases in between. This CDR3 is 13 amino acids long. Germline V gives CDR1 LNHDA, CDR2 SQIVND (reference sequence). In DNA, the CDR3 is TGTGCCAGTACGAAGAGGTCCAACTATGGCTACACCTTC. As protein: CASTKRSNYGYTF.

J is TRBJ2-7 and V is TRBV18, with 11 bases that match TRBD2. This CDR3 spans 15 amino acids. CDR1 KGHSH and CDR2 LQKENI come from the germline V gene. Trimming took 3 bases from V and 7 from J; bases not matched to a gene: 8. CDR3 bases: TGTGCCAGCTCACCTGGACTAGCGGGCGGGCAAGAGCAGTACTTC. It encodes CASSPGLAGGQEQYF. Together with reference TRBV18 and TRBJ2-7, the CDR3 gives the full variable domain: NAGVMQNPRHLVRRRGQEARLRCSPMKGHSHVYWYRQLPEEGLKFMVYLQKENIIDESGMPKERFSAEFPKEGPSILRIQQVVRGDSAAYFCASSPGLAGGQEQYFGPGTRLTVT.

The CDR3 protein is CASSFGDRGYEQYF. CDR3 bases: TGTGCCAGCAGCTTTGGGGACAGGGGCTACGAGCAGTACTTC. The chain employs TRBV7-2 and TRBJ2-7; 10 positions match TRBD1. This CDR3 has 14 residues. V gave up 3 bases and J gave up 3 bases; unmatched junction bases: 2. Per germline, CDR1 SGHTA and CDR2 FQGNSA.

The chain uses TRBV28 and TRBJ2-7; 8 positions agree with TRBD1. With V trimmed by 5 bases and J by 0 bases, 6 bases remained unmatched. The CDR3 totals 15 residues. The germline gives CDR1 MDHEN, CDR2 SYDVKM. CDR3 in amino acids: CASSPGTGHSYEQYF. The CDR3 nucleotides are TGTGCCAGCAGTCCAGGGACAGGACACTCCTACGAGCAGTACTTC. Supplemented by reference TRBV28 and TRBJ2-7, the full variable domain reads DVKVTQSSRYLVKRTGEKVFLECVQDMDHENMFWYRQDPGLGLRLIYFSYDVKMKEKGDIPEGYSVSREKKERFSLILESASTNQTSMYLCASSPGTGHSYEQYFGPGTRLTVT.